A single sample gave rise to the 19 T cell receptor beta chains below, sequenced in a study of OX40 agonist ivuxolimab in advanced cancers. This table comes from immunoSEQ multiplex PCR, and its TCRdb copy is limited to in-frame clones, with some not included. The table records about 82,000 clones, 75% to 95% of them present only once. The input for sequencing was CD4+ or CD8+ T cells sorted from blood, taken in a trial of the OX40 agonist ivuxolimab. The receptors here all came from an adult with an advanced solid tumor such as melanoma, head and neck, liver or kidney cancer.

V and J are TRBV5-1 and TRBJ2-2; 10 bases agree with TRBD2. V shed 8 bases, J shed 4 bases, and the junction held 11 bases outside the gene matches. Germline CDR1 reads SGHRS; CDR2 reads YFSETQ. The CDR3 totals 16 residues. The CDR3 DNA reads TGCGCCAGTTTTCCCCAGCTAGCGGGAGTCACCGGGGAGCTGTTTTTT. Translated, it gives CASFPQLAGVTGELFF.

CDR3 sequence: CASSLGPRDTQYF. The CDR3 nucleotides read TGTGCCAGCAGCCTCGGGCCGAGGGATACGCAGTATTTT. The V call is TRBV7-6, the J call TRBJ2-3, with no clear D. Germline CDR1 SGHVS, CDR2 FNYEAQ. The CDR3 loop spans 13 amino acids. The V and J ends lost 5 bases and 6 bases respectively, with 12 bases between them.

V and J are TRBV2 and TRBJ2-5; weak D call: TRBD2 (5 bases). The CDR3 runs 13 residues. V gave up 5 bases and J gave up 2 bases, with 9 bases separating them. Germline V gives CDR1 SNHLY, CDR2 FYNNEI. The CDR3 protein is CASSFGVQETQYF. DNA for the CDR3: TGTGCCAGCAGTTTCGGGGTGCAAGAGACCCAGTACTTC.

J is TRBJ2-7 and V is TRBV5-4, with D possibly being TRBD1 (6 bases). The CDR3 totals 14 residues. Trimming left V 3 bases short and J 6 bases short, with 16 bases between. Looked up from germline, CDR1 is SGHNT and CDR2 is YYREEE (reference sequence). The CDR3 spells CASSSQGLAGEQYF. In DNA, the CDR3 is TGTGCCAGCAGCTCACAGGGATTGGCCGGCGAGCAGTACTTC.

The rearrangement uses TRBV6-1 and TRBJ1-1; possibly TRBD1 for D (5 bases). V was cut by 3 bases and J by 7 bases, with 9 bases left in between. The CDR3 is 12 residues long. Germline-derived CDR1 and CDR2 are MNHNS and SASEGT. For the CDR3, the DNA is TGTGCCAGCAGTGAGGGCGGGGGTGAAGCTTTCTTT. Its protein product is CASSEGGGEAFF.

This clone showed up just once. This chain joins TRBV28 and TRBJ1-2; 8 nucleotides line up with TRBD1. Germline CDR1 is MDHEN and CDR2 is SYDVKM. The CDR3 has 18 residues. Trimming cost V 6 bases and J 6 bases; bases outside gene matches: 21. The CDR3 sequence: CASRSRESARGRKDGYTF. The CDR3 DNA reads TGTGCCAGCAGGTCGCGGGAGAGTGCCAGGGGGCGCAAAGATGGCTACACCTTC.

This chain joins TRBV6-1 and TRBJ2-5; 10 nucleotides line up with TRBD2. V shed 2 bases, J shed 7 bases, and the junction held 10 bases outside the gene matches. The CDR3 covers 16 residues. The germline V gene encodes CDR1 MNHNS and CDR2 SASEGT. In DNA, the CDR3 is TGTGCCAGCAGTGAACAAGGGCCTAGCGGGAGTGGGACCCAGTACTTC. This sequence encodes CASSEQGPSGSGTQYF.

The CDR3 sequence: CASSQNRGRAFF. The CDR3 DNA reads as TGTGCCAGCAGCCAGAACAGGGGTCGAGCTTTCTTT. V and J are TRBV27 and TRBJ1-1; 7 bases are shared with TRBD1. Per germline, CDR1 MNHEY and CDR2 SMNVEV (reference sequence). V lost 6 bases to trimming and J lost 10 bases; unmatched junction nucleotides: 8. The CDR3 spans 12 residues.

A few counts support this clone. The chain employs TRBV18 and TRBJ1-5, with TRBD1 identical over 12 bases. The ends lost 3 bases at V and 7 bases at J; junction bases unmatched: 13. The CDR3 has 18 residues. Looked up from germline, CDR1 is KGHSH and CDR2 is LQKENI. For the CDR3, the DNA is TGTGCCAGCTCACCCTCGGGACAGGGGGCTGGGTTGGCCCAGCCCCAGCATTTT. This encodes CASSPSGQGAGLAQPQHF.

This chain joins TRBV28 and TRBJ1-2, with D uncertain. Germline-derived CDR1 and CDR2 are MDHEN and SYDVKM. V lost 2 bases to trimming and J lost 4 bases, with 11 bases between them. This CDR3 is 14 amino acids long. As DNA, the CDR3 is TGTGCCAGCAGTTTAGGAGTAACCATCTATGGCTACACCTTC. Amino acid sequence: CASSLGVTIYGYTF.

The chain employs TRBV5-1 and TRBJ2-6, with a tentative D call TRBD1 (5 bases). Trimming pared 4 bases from V and 1 base from J, leaving 12 bases between. The CDR3 contains 16 residues. In germline, CDR1 is SGHRS, CDR2 YFSETQ. This CDR3 reads CASSPQTASGANVLTF. The CDR3 DNA follows: TGCGCCAGCAGCCCTCAGACAGCGTCTGGGGCCAACGTCCTGACTTTC. The entire variable domain, with the rest obtained from reference TRBV5-1 and TRBJ2-6, is as follows: KAGVTQTPRYLIKTRGQQVTLSCSPISGHRSVSWYQQTPGQGLQFLFEYFSETQRNKGNFPGRFSGRQFSNSRSEMNVSTLELGDSALYLCASSPQTASGANVLTFGAGSRLTVL.

The chain employs TRBV5-4 and TRBJ1-1; possible D gene TRBD1, 6 bases. Germline assignment: CDR1 SGHNT and CDR2 YYREEE (reference sequence). This CDR3 is built from 13 residues. The V gene lost 3 bases and the J gene lost 7 bases, with 13 bases spanning the gap. Written as DNA, the CDR3 is TGTGCCAGCAGCTCGGACAGATTGAGTGAAGCTTTCTTT. Its protein is CASSSDRLSEAFF.

The V gene is TRBV6-1, the J gene TRBJ2-3, with 13 bases identical to TRBD2. The CDR3 sequence is 14 residues long. Germline V gene data show CDR1 as MNHNS and CDR2 as SASEGT. J lost 4 bases, V lost 6 bases, and 1 base had no gene match. The CDR3 DNA sequence: TGTGCCAGCAGACTAGCGGGAGGGGCAGATACGCAGTATTTT. Encoded protein: CASRLAGGADTQYF.

This chain joins TRBV6-5 and TRBJ2-1; D is ambiguous. The CDR3 loop spans 15 amino acids. Trimming stripped 2 bases from V and 0 bases from J, with 8 bases between. CDR1 and CDR2 from the germline V gene are MNHEY and SVGAGI. In DNA form, the CDR3 reads TGTGCCAGCAGTTACGGGCTAGTCTCCTACAATGAGCAGTTCTTC. Translating gives CASSYGLVSYNEQFF.

This clone has just one count. The chain is built from TRBV7-9 and TRBJ1-4, with no clear D. There are 18 residues in the CDR3. Trimming cost V 2 bases and J 0 bases, with 16 bases left between them. CDR1 is SEHNR and CDR2 is FQNEAQ in the germline V gene (reference sequence). The CDR3 DNA sequence: TGTGCCAGCAGCTTATCAGTCGGGTGGGCTACAACTAATGAAAAACTGTTTTTT. This gives the protein CASSLSVGWATTNEKLFF.

This sequence joins TRBV5-1 and TRBJ1-5; TRBD1 matches at 8 bases. The CDR3 spans 15 residues. Trimming cost V 2 bases and J 8 bases; bases outside gene matches: 9. The V gene's germline CDR1 is SGHRS and CDR2 YFSETQ. The CDR3 DNA reads as TGCGCCAGCAGCTTAACCGGGACAGGAAAAGAGCCCCAGCATTTT. It translates to CASSLTGTGKEPQHF.

The V and J genes are TRBV27 and TRBJ2-6; the D is unclear. The CDR3 sequence is 12 residues long. Germline assignment: CDR1 MNHEY and CDR2 SMNVEV (reference sequence). Trimming removed 9 bases at V and 4 bases at J, with 7 bases between. The chain's CDR3 is CASRRGANVLTF. CDR3 bases: TGTGCCAGTCGGCGGGGGGCCAACGTCCTGACTTTC. Full variable domain (remainder filled in from reference TRBV27 and TRBJ2-6): EAQVTQNPRYLITVTGKKLTVTCSQNMNHEYMSWYRQDPGLGLRQIYYSMNVEVTDKGDVPEGYKVSRKEKRNFPLILESPSPNQTSLYFCASRRGANVLTFGAGSRLTVL.

Concerning this clone itself: The junction differs from germline at one of its ends, possibly a read error. The genes are TRBV28 and TRBJ2-7; D unclear. Germline-derived CDR1 and CDR2 are MDHEN and SYDVKM. The CDR3 consists of 13 residues. The CDR3 region is CASSSLPTYAQYF. Here the CDR3 DNA reads TGTGCCAGCAGTAGTCTCCCCACCTACGCGCAGTACTTC.

This clone was detected a few times. Other DNA sequences in this specimen translate into the identical CDR3. This chain uses TRBV11-1 with TRBJ2-5; D is undetermined. V was trimmed by 1 base and J by 3 bases, leaving 6 bases between them. The CDR3 loop spans 13 amino acids. Per germline, CDR1 SGHAT and CDR2 FQDESV (reference sequence). The CDR3 region is CASSLGGKETQYF. The DNA for the CDR3 is TGTGCCAGCAGCTTAGGTGGGAAAGAGACCCAGTACTTC.